This T cell receptor beta chain comes out of a study of blood T cell repertoires in COVID-19. Recruitment covered about two dozen US areas and drew participants whose ages spanned 18 to 89 years. Grouping used clinical history reported by participants in a survey and questionnaire. Recovered status applied to Cohort 3 donors who had two consecutive negative PCRs. It also applied to those with clearance or with symptom resolution. Original handling: Amplification from reference gene primers served as the basis for estimated nucleated cell counts. TCRdb's copy holds only in-frame clones and misses some; the assay was immunoSEQ multiplex PCR. Clone size and the V and J calls come from that table; the DNA yielded D and trimming. The profile covers a few hundred thousand clones, with 85% appearing a single time and 15% to 20% taken by the ten largest. The CDR3 contains 14 residues. Germline-derived CDR1 and CDR2 are ENHRY and SYGVKD. V lost 4 bases, J lost 1 base, and 2 bases stayed unmatched.

This TCR derives from a man aged 40-50 years who had recovered from COVID-19. The sequenced sample was PBMCs or T cells enriched from blood (not recorded which). V gene TRBV10-3 combines with J gene TRBJ1-1; 8 bases line up with TRBD1. CDR3 residues: CAISVGTGNTEAFF. In DNA form, the CDR3 reads TGTGCCATCAGTGTGGGGACAGGGAACACTGAAGCTTTCTTT.